This T cell receptor beta chain was recovered during a study of early T cells in non-severe SARS-CoV-2 infection. MiXCR was run by TCRdb on the 5' RACE reads, yielding one entry per CDR3 protein. The sample consists of more than 85,000 distinct CDR3 sequences, approximately 12% of them appearing once. The CDR3 covers 15 residues. V lost 3 bases, J lost 0 bases, and 11 bases lay in between. Sequenced here: whole blood, sampled at baseline. This clonotype originated in an adult who was a healthcare worker with PCR-confirmed SARS-CoV-2 infection or an uninfected control (not recorded which). The V call is TRBV12-3 or TRBV12-4, the J call TRBJ1-1, with unresolved D. The CDR3 sequence: CASSLVSTVNTEAFF. CDR3 DNA: TGTGCCAGCAGTTTGGTCTCTACGGTGAACACTGAAGCTTTCTTT.